The clone carrying this T cell receptor (beta chain) came up a few times. Its cognate antigen is unknown. A second PCR, run for roughly 7 to 12 cycles, used a sample-barcoded 5' primer plus a J-beta primer mix. Researchers report that each sample yielded at least 3 million CDR3-containing paired-end reads. TCRdb independently ran MiXCR on the 5' RACE reads; one entry per CDR3 protein. This table holds about 510,000 distinct CDR3 sequences, about 28% found once. This entry belongs to a study of blood T cells in healthy people across ages. Overall study results and limits: Greater diversity and more naive CD4+ cells were seen in long-lived donors than in aged donors.

Isolated PBMCs totaled at least 7 million in each sample. The CDR3 has 15 residues. The germline V gene has CDR1 SEHNR and CDR2 FQNEAQ (reference sequence). V was pared by 1 base and J by 5 bases, with 14 bases between. This sample was also put to use in a study of T cells of mothers and their children.

This clonotype was obtained from a boy between 2 and 15 years old in good health. V and J are TRBV7-9 and TRBJ1-2, with TRBD1 as a possible D gene (6 bases). The specimen sequenced was blood. The CDR3, as DNA: TGTGCCAGCAGCTTAGGGTCTTGGACAGTGTATGGCTACACCTTC. As protein: CASSLGSWTVYGYTF.